The next 13 T cell receptor beta chains were all read from a single sample in a study of blood T cell repertoires in COVID-19. Assay: immunoSEQ multiplex PCR; the TCRdb copy retains only in-frame clones and omits some. The table records 130,000 to 150,000 clones, approximately 83% of them present only once. Specimen: peripheral blood. These receptors all come from a woman in her sixties or seventies with COVID-19, enrolled during active disease.

The genes are TRBV7-8 and TRBJ2-1; 8 nucleotides align to TRBD2. Germline V lookup: CDR1 SGHVS, CDR2 FQNEAQ. The CDR3 is made up of 14 amino acids. J gave up 6 bases and V 2 bases, and 3 bases lay outside the gene matches. This CDR3 reads CASSLILAGNEQFF. The CDR3 nucleotides are TGTGCCAGCAGCTTAATTCTAGCGGGCAATGAGCAGTTCTTC.

The J gene is TRBJ2-2, the V gene TRBV5-8; 11 positions agree with TRBD2. Germline V CDR1 and CDR2: SGHTS, YDEGEE. V trimming: 2 bases; J trimming: 3 bases; junction bases outside the gene matches: 6. The CDR3 totals 17 residues. The CDR3 is CASSFPTSGVDTGELFF. CDR3 bases: TGTGCCAGCAGCTTCCCGACTAGCGGGGTTGACACCGGGGAGCTGTTTTTT.

In its sample, this clone was seen once. J is TRBJ1-5 and V is TRBV10-3; 7 bases are shared with TRBD1. Trimming cost V 6 bases and J 14 bases; bases outside gene matches: 10. Germline V gene data show CDR1 as ENHRY and CDR2 as SYGVKD. The CDR3 totals 12 residues. The CDR3 is CAIRPESGTEHF. The DNA for the CDR3 is TGTGCCATCAGACCAGAATCCGGGACAGAGCATTTT.

This rearrangement joins TRBV19 to TRBJ1-1; a weak D match, TRBD1 (6 bases). The CDR3 has 14 residues. Germline-derived CDR1 and CDR2 are LNHDA and SQIVND (reference sequence). V was clipped by 6 bases and J by 0 bases, with 11 bases between them. This chain's CDR3 is CASRTQGVNTEAFF. In DNA, the CDR3 is TGTGCCAGTAGGACACAGGGTGTGAACACTGAAGCTTTCTTT.

The chain joins TRBV5-4 to TRBJ2-2, with a possible D match to TRBD2 (6 bases). V was clipped by 4 bases and J by 7 bases, with 11 bases between them. This CDR3 spans 13 amino acids. Germline CDR1 SGHNT, CDR2 YYREEE (reference sequence). CDR3 region: CASSAGGYGELFF. The DNA for the CDR3 is TGTGCCAGCAGCGCCGGGGGTTACGGGGAGCTGTTTTTT.

The V call is TRBV7-9, the J call TRBJ2-5; 8 nucleotides match TRBD1. Per the germline V gene, CDR1 is SEHNR and CDR2 is FQNEAQ (reference sequence). The V and J ends lost 7 bases and 0 bases, in that order; junction bases with no gene match: 10. This CDR3 is 16 amino acids long. Here the CDR3 DNA reads TGTGCCAGCACCCACCAGCAGGGGGCTAACCAAGAGACCCAGTACTTC. This sequence encodes CASTHQQGANQETQYF.

This clone was picked up a small number of times. The chain employs TRBV18 and TRBJ2-1; 9 nucleotides line up with TRBD2. After removal of 3 bases from V and 5 bases from J, the junction contained 5 bases not matched to a gene. The CDR3 contains 15 residues. Germline values: CDR1 KGHSH, CDR2 LQKENI. The CDR3 spells CASSPGLAKNNEQFF. The CDR3, as DNA: TGTGCCAGCTCACCCGGACTAGCGAAAAACAATGAGCAGTTCTTC.

This sequence joins TRBV7-7 and TRBJ2-2; tentatively, D is TRBD2 (6 bases). Germline values: CDR1 SSHAT, CDR2 FNYEAQ (reference sequence). CDR3 length: 17 amino acids. Trimming took 5 bases from V and 5 from J, leaving 21 bases between them. For the CDR3, the DNA is TGTGCCAGCAGCCGTCTTGGAGGGAACGAATTTACCGGGGAGCTGTTTTTT. It is translated as CASSRLGGNEFTGELFF. Full variable domain (outside the CDR3, taken from reference TRBV7-7 and TRBJ2-2): GAGVSQSPRYKVTKRGQDVTLRCDPISSHATLYWYQQALGQGPEFLTYFNYEAQPDKSGLPSDRFSAERPEGSISTLTIQRTEQRDSAMYRCASSRLGGNEFTGELFFGEGSRLTVL.

This clone has more than one count but fewer than ten. J is TRBJ1-5 and V is TRBV5-1, with 7 bases fitting TRBD1. Germline V gene lookup returns CDR1 SGHRS and CDR2 YFSETQ. The CDR3 spans 15 residues. With V trimmed by 4 bases and J by 1 base, 5 bases remained unmatched. DNA for the CDR3: TGCGCCAGCAGCGAATCAGGGGGGAGCAATCAGCCCCAGCATTTT. Translated, it gives CASSESGGSNQPQHF.

The chain uses TRBV7-9 and TRBJ1-2; D might be TRBD1 (6 bases). Trimming stripped 5 bases from V and 2 bases from J, with 12 bases between. Germline assignment: CDR1 SEHNR and CDR2 FQNEAQ (reference sequence). This CDR3 is 14 amino acids long. The CDR3 nucleotides read TGTGCCAGCAGCCCCGTAGGGGGAAACTATGGCTACACCTTC. Amino acid sequence: CASSPVGGNYGYTF.

V is TRBV12-3 or TRBV12-4 and J is TRBJ2-1; 12 bases map to TRBD2. Losses at the gene ends were 10 bases for V and 7 bases for J; bases not matched to a gene: 5. The CDR3 loop spans 13 amino acids. This CDR3 is CATWTSGDNEQFF. CDR3 bases: TGTGCCACGTGGACTAGCGGGGATAATGAGCAGTTCTTC.

The chain employs TRBV4-1 and TRBJ1-3; D gene unclear. Germline V CDR1 and CDR2: MGHRA, YSYEKL. The CDR3 covers 16 residues. With 5 bases removed from V and 8 bases from J, the gap between germline ends came to 22 bases. The CDR3 region has the DNA TGCGCCAGCAGCAATTCTCCGACGGCCGGCGGAGACACCATATATTTT. Protein product: CASSNSPTAGGDTIYF.

The V and J genes are TRBV7-8 and TRBJ2-1; D is perhaps TRBD1 (6 bases). This CDR3 comprises 19 residues. V was cut by 0 bases and J by 0 bases, with 18 bases left in between. CDR1 SGHVS and CDR2 FQNEAQ come from the germline V gene. The DNA of the CDR3 is TGTGCCAGCAGCTTAGCCCCCACAGGGTCCAGGAGCTCCTACAATGAGCAGTTCTTC. Its translation: CASSLAPTGSRSSYNEQFF. Filled out from reference TRBV7-8 and TRBJ2-1, the complete variable domain reads GAGVSQSPRYKVAKRGQDVALRCDPISGHVSLFWYQQALGQGPEFLTYFQNEAQLDKSGLPSDRFFAERPEGSVSTLKIQRTQQEDSAVYLCASSLAPTGSRSSYNEQFFGPGTRLTVL.